The 8 T cell receptor beta chains below were found in one sample sequenced in a study of neurological immune-mediated disorders (dated by TCRdb to between 2018 and 2020). The library was produced with 5' RACE. The instrument given in TCRdb is Illumina HiSeq 2500. TCRdb trimmed public reads at Q25 via fastp, called clones via MiXCR and kept in-frame beta chains. Each CDR3 protein gets just one entry, which takes the most common genes and DNA from the rows behind it. This sample holds roughly 40,000 distinct CDR3 sequences; approximately 2.4% were observed only once. The ten biggest clones cover about 2.4% of the sample. The sequenced sample was PBMCs. The receptors come from a man aged 50-59 years with multiple sclerosis.

The table lists this clonotype with many counts. Written as DNA, the CDR3 is TGTGCCAGCAGGGCCCGGGCTAGCGGGAGTAAGTACGAGCAGTACTTC. Residues: CASRARASGSKYEQYF. The V gene is TRBV6-6, the J gene TRBJ2-7, with 10 bases matching TRBD2. The germline CDR1 and CDR2 sequences are MNHNY and SVGAGI (reference sequence). The CDR3 has 16 residues. Germline trimming cut 6 bases from V and 4 bases from J; bases unmatched to any gene: 12.

This clonotype was counted at least ten times. The chain links TRBV6-6 to TRBJ1-5, with D uncertain. V was cut by 6 bases and J by 2 bases, with 17 bases left in between. In germline, CDR1 is MNHNY, CDR2 SVGAGI (reference sequence). This CDR3 is 16 amino acids long. This CDR3 reads CASSPYWGMGNQPQHF. The CDR3 DNA reads as TGTGCCAGCAGCCCTTATTGGGGAATGGGCAATCAGCCCCAGCATTTT.

This clonotype was seen many times. The rearrangement links TRBV4-3 to TRBJ1-5; 7 bases fit TRBD1. With V trimmed by 3 bases and J by 3 bases, 5 bases remained unmatched. Germline values: CDR1 LGHNA, CDR2 YSLEER. This CDR3 comprises 15 residues. In DNA form, the CDR3 reads TGCGCCAGCAGCCACCAACAGGGGCCCAATCAGCCCCAGCATTTT. Amino acid sequence: CASSHQQGPNQPQHF.

This clonotype was detected ten times or more. The chain links TRBV29-1 to TRBJ1-1; no definite D call. Germline V CDR1 and CDR2: SQVTM, ANQGSEA. The V end was cut by 7 bases, the J end by 4 bases, with 7 bases between. The CDR3 is made up of 10 amino acids. CDR3 region: CSARSTEAFF. The CDR3 coding sequence is TGCAGCGCCCGGAGCACTGAAGCTTTCTTT. Based on the CDR3 plus reference TRBV29-1 and TRBJ1-1, the full variable domain is SAVISQKPSRDICQRGTSLTIQCQVDSQVTMMFWYRQQPGQSLTLIATANQGSEATYESGFVIDKFPISRPNLTFSTLTVSNMSPEDSSIYLCSARSTEAFFGQGTRLTVV.

This clonotype was detected many times. The chain employs TRBV6-6 and TRBJ2-1; TRBD2 agrees at 12 bases. The CDR3 loop spans 15 amino acids. V gave up 4 bases and J gave up 7 bases; unmatched junction bases: 5. Germline V gives CDR1 MNHNY, CDR2 SVGAGI (reference sequence). CDR3: CASSSRTSGANEQFF. The CDR3 bases are TGTGCCAGCAGTTCCCGGACTAGCGGGGCGAATGAGCAGTTCTTC.

In its sample, this clonotype was seen many times. V and J are TRBV5-1 and TRBJ2-7; D is ambiguous. Trimming cost V 3 bases and J 3 bases, with 13 bases left between them. The CDR3 spans 14 residues. Per the germline V gene, CDR1 is SGHRS and CDR2 is YFSETQ. CDR3 DNA: TGCGCCAGCAGCTCCGACGGATCGAGCTACGAGCAGTACTTC. Its translation is CASSSDGSSYEQYF.

This clonotype was detected ten times or more. The gene calls are TRBV28 and TRBJ2-3; D may be TRBD2 (6 bases). The CDR3 is 16 amino acids. Germline V lookup: CDR1 MDHEN, CDR2 SYDVKM. V was pared by 6 bases and J by 2 bases, with 18 bases between. The CDR3, as DNA: TGTGCCAGCAGGGGAGGAGCGGGCCGGCTCACAGATACGCAGTATTTT. The encoded protein is CASRGGAGRLTDTQYF.

This clonotype was detected ten times or more. The rearrangement joins TRBV7-8 to TRBJ1-5; the D is unclear. V was shortened by 4 bases and J by 2 bases, with 9 bases between the two germline ends. The V gene's germline CDR1 is SGHVS and CDR2 FQNEAQ. The CDR3 is 14 amino acids. The CDR3 DNA reads TGTGCCAGCAGCTCTAACCTCGGCAATCAGCCCCAGCATTTT. Residues: CASSSNLGNQPQHF.